Presented here are 30 T cell receptor beta chains from one specimen sequenced in a study of identical twins. TCRdb used MiXCR to reprocess the 5' RACE reads, holding one entry per CDR3 protein. Here the sample spans hundreds of thousands of distinct CDR3 sequences, 9% to 15% being singletons. The same data also went into a second study, on yellow fever vaccine responses in identical twins.

Sequencing was performed on CD8+ T cells sorted from blood. These receptors originate from a woman in her late teens or twenties in good health.

This clonotype was seen a few times. The chain links TRBV28 to TRBJ2-7; D is perhaps TRBD2 (6 bases). V was clipped by 5 bases and J by 3 bases, with 11 bases between them. CDR3 length: 13 residues. Germline CDR1 is MDHEN and CDR2 is SYDVKM. CDR3 region: CASSPLGLYEQYV. The CDR3 DNA is TGTGCCAGCAGTCCCCTGGGACTCTACGAGCAGTACGTC.

There are many counts of this clonotype. The chain combines TRBV10-3 with TRBJ2-1; the match to TRBD2 covers 13 bases. The germline V gene encodes CDR1 ENHRY and CDR2 SYGVKD. The trim removed 6 bases at V and 6 bases at J, leaving 5 bases unmatched. The CDR3 extends over 15 amino acids. CDR3 amino acids: CAIRATSGGPNEQFF. The CDR3 DNA is TGTGCCATCAGGGCGACTAGCGGGGGGCCCAATGAGCAGTTCTTC.

The chain uses TRBV20-1 and TRBJ2-4; D is unclear. The germline V and J ends were trimmed by 0 bases and 0 bases, with 12 bases remaining between them. The CDR3 loop spans 16 amino acids. Germline V gene data show CDR1 as DFQATT and CDR2 as SNEGSKA (reference sequence). CDR3 bases: TGCAGTGCTAGAGACCCCCATTATCTAGCCAAAAACATTCAGTACTTC. Translating it yields CSARDPHYLAKNIQYF.

The table lists this clonotype with a few counts. The chain has TRBV20-1 and TRBJ2-3, with a possible D match to TRBD2 (6 bases). V shed 5 bases and J shed 1 base, with 13 bases lying between them. Germline V gene data show CDR1 as DFQATT and CDR2 as SNEGSKA (reference sequence). The CDR3 length is 14 residues. CDR3 sequence: CSAPYSGRTDTQYF. The CDR3 DNA follows: TGCAGTGCTCCGTATAGCGGACGCACAGATACGCAGTATTTT.

This rearrangement joins TRBV12-3 or TRBV12-4 to TRBJ2-7; the D gene is possibly TRBD2 (5 bases). There are 14 residues in the CDR3. V was shortened by 6 bases and J by 0 bases, with 12 bases between the two germline ends. CDR3 region: CASSPRRSSYEQYF. CDR3 in DNA: TGTGCCAGCAGCCCTAGGAGGAGCTCCTACGAGCAGTACTTC.

This clonotype was detected many times. This chain connects TRBV7-6 to TRBJ1-2; possible D gene TRBD1, 6 bases. Trimming removed 2 bases from V and 2 bases from J, with 9 bases in between. Germline V gene lookup returns CDR1 SGHVS and CDR2 FNYEAQ. CDR3 length: 14 residues. The CDR3 sequence is CASSLWGPNYGYTF. CDR3 sequence (DNA): TGTGCCAGCAGCTTATGGGGGCCGAACTATGGCTACACCTTC.

This clonotype showed up just a few times. J is TRBJ2-1 and V is TRBV20-1; TRBD2 agrees at 9 bases. V shed 7 bases, J shed 2 bases, and the junction held 15 bases outside the gene matches. The CDR3 runs to 17 residues. CDR1 DFQATT and CDR2 SNEGSKA come from the germline V gene (reference sequence). CDR3: CSGVGIEAGGTYNEQFF. As DNA, the CDR3 is TGCAGTGGGGTTGGGATCGAAGCGGGAGGAACCTACAATGAGCAGTTCTTC.

The chain links TRBV27 to TRBJ2-1; the D call may be TRBD1 or TRBD2 (5 bases each). The CDR3 has 16 amino acids. Per germline, CDR1 MNHEY and CDR2 SMNVEV (reference sequence). V was pared by 2 bases and J by 7 bases, with 18 bases between. In nucleotides, the CDR3 is TGTGCCAGCAGTTTACCGCCGGGACGCAGGCGGAATGAGCAGTTCTTC. This encodes CASSLPPGRRRNEQFF.

The chain is built from TRBV7-2 and TRBJ2-3, with D possibly being TRBD2 (5 bases). The CDR3 length is 16 residues. The V end lost 2 bases, the J end lost 1 base, and 13 bases lay between the germline ends. Germline CDR1 and CDR2: SGHTA and FQGNSA. This CDR3 is CASSLKRAAGTDTQYF. DNA for the CDR3: TGTGCCAGCAGCTTAAAGAGGGCTGCGGGCACAGATACGCAGTATTTT.

In this sample, this clonotype turned up once. The V gene is TRBV12-1, the J gene TRBJ1-4. TRBV12-1 constitutes a pseudogene. There are 13 residues in the CDR3. DNA of the CDR3: TGTGCCAGGGGCTCCGGGCTAGGGCAGAAACTGTTTTTT. Translation: CARGSGLGQKLFF.

The rearrangement links TRBV9 to TRBJ1-1; D not certain. V lost 0 bases and J lost 0, with 15 bases in between. The CDR3 extends over 17 amino acids. The V gene's germline CDR1 is SGDLS and CDR2 YYNGEE. The CDR3 is CASSVVGPEGLNTEAFF. For the CDR3, the DNA is TGTGCCAGCAGCGTAGTAGGGCCGGAGGGCTTGAACACTGAAGCTTTCTTT.

The chain employs TRBV5-1 and TRBJ2-3, with D maybe TRBD2 (7 bases). Germline lookup yields CDR1 SGHRS and CDR2 YFSETQ. V dropped 3 bases and J dropped 4 bases, with 15 bases sitting between them. The CDR3 covers 15 residues. The CDR3 sequence is CASSWGGGQSDTQYF. The DNA for the CDR3 is TGCGCCAGCAGCTGGGGGGGGGGCCAGTCAGATACGCAGTATTTT.

This clonotype has more than one count but fewer than ten. The chain couples TRBV4-1 to TRBJ2-1, with D tentatively TRBD1 or TRBD2 (6 bases each). V lost 2 bases and J lost 3, with 14 bases in between. CDR3 length: 16 residues. Germline CDR1 and CDR2: MGHRA and YSYEKL. The CDR3 DNA follows: TGCGCCAGCAGCCAACGGGTGCGGGACAACTACAATGAGCAGTTCTTC. Protein sequence: CASSQRVRDNYNEQFF.

V usage is TRBV6-5 and J usage is TRBJ2-1; D remains unclear. Germline-derived CDR1 and CDR2 are MNHEY and SVGAGI. The CDR3 length is 14 residues. Trimming cost V 2 bases and J 3 bases, with 8 bases left between them. CDR3 protein: CASSYGPLYNEQFF. CDR3 sequence (DNA): TGTGCCAGCAGTTACGGGCCCCTCTACAATGAGCAGTTCTTC.

This clonotype appeared a few times. The V call is TRBV28, the J call TRBJ1-5; 11 bases are a match to TRBD1. This CDR3 has 17 residues. After removal of 6 bases from V and 2 bases from J, the junction contained 9 bases not matched to a gene. CDR1 is MDHEN and CDR2 is SYDVKM in the germline V gene. The CDR3 coding sequence is TGTGCCAGCAGGGATGGGACAGGGGGTATAGGCAATCAGCCCCAGCATTTT. Translating it yields CASRDGTGGIGNQPQHF.

V is TRBV7-9 and J is TRBJ2-7; D is undetermined. V lost 8 bases and J lost 2, with 16 bases in between. From germline, CDR1 is SEHNR and CDR2 FQNEAQ (reference sequence). This CDR3 comprises 14 residues. CDR3: CASARVTAPYEQYF. The CDR3 DNA is TGTGCCAGCGCTCGGGTTACGGCTCCCTACGAGCAGTACTTC.

This clonotype showed up just a few times. The genes are TRBV12-5 and TRBJ2-5; the D is unclear. Looked up from germline, CDR1 is LGHNT and CDR2 is FRNRAP. This CDR3 spans 16 amino acids. The V end was cut by 2 bases, the J end by 3 bases, with 16 bases between. The CDR3: CASGLPYRGAEETQYF. The CDR3 bases are TGTGCTAGTGGTTTGCCCTATCGTGGAGCCGAAGAGACCCAGTACTTC.

This clonotype has at least ten counts. The genes are TRBV20-1 and TRBJ2-2; D possibly corresponds to TRBD2 (5 bases). V lost 6 bases to trimming and J lost 3 bases, with 14 bases between them. The CDR3 is made up of 14 amino acids. Germline lookup yields CDR1 DFQATT and CDR2 SNEGSKA (reference sequence). CDR3 amino acids: CSAQARGDTGELFF. The CDR3 nucleotides read TGCAGTGCCCAGGCCCGGGGAGACACCGGGGAGCTGTTTTTT.

In its sample, this clonotype was seen a few times. This sequence joins TRBV3-1 and TRBJ2-4; 8 positions agree with TRBD1. From germline, CDR1 is LGHDT and CDR2 YNNKEL (reference sequence). V shed 0 bases and J 7 bases; nucleotides not matched to a gene: 8. CDR3 size: 16 residues. This chain's CDR3 is CASSQDRPQGGNIQYF. CDR3 DNA: TGTGCCAGCAGCCAAGATCGCCCACAGGGGGGCAACATTCAGTACTTC.

The rearrangement joins TRBV19 to TRBJ2-1, with TRBD2 identical over 8 bases. Germline loops: CDR1 LNHDA, CDR2 SQIVND (reference sequence). J gave up 5 bases and V 4 bases, and 10 bases lay outside the gene matches. The CDR3 totals 16 residues. CDR3 region: CASSTTTSATHNEQFF. The CDR3 DNA sequence: TGTGCCAGTAGTACGACGACTAGCGCCACTCACAATGAGCAGTTCTTC. The full variable domain, rest sourced from reference TRBV19 and TRBJ2-1, is DGGITQSPKYLFRKEGQNVTLSCEQNLNHDAMYWYRQDPGQGLRLIYYSQIVNDFQKGDIAEGYSVSREKKESFPLTVTSAQKNPTAFYLCASSTTTSATHNEQFFGPGTRLTVL.

The gene calls are TRBV11-2 and TRBJ2-3; 7 nucleotides match TRBD2. This CDR3 region has 17 residues. Germline CDR1 and CDR2: SGHAT and FQNNGV. V shed 3 bases, J shed 0 bases, and the junction held 9 bases outside the gene matches. The CDR3 region is CASSFFPSGGSTDTQYF. DNA for the CDR3: TGTGCCAGCAGCTTCTTCCCATCGGGGGGAAGCACAGATACGCAGTATTTT.

V and J are TRBV18 and TRBJ2-7; 9 nucleotides line up with TRBD1. Germline CDR1 and CDR2: KGHSH and LQKENI. This CDR3 is built from 14 residues. The junction had 5 bases not matched to a gene; V was cut back by 3 bases and J by 5 bases. DNA of the CDR3: TGTGCCAGCTCACCTACAGGGGGCTCTCACGAGCAGTACTTC. Amino acid sequence: CASSPTGGSHEQYF.

In nucleotides, the CDR3 is TGTGCCAGCAGTTACGAGGGTCCAGAGACCCAGTACTTC. Its translation: CASSYEGPETQYF. V gene TRBV6-5 combines with J gene TRBJ2-5, with D possibly being TRBD2 (5 bases). CDR3 length: 13 residues. V was clipped by 2 bases and J by 4 bases, with 8 bases between them. Germline loops: CDR1 MNHEY, CDR2 SVGAGI.

The V call is TRBV20-1, the J call TRBJ2-1; 11 positions agree with TRBD1. Germline V gene lookup returns CDR1 DFQATT and CDR2 SNEGSKA (reference sequence). This CDR3 spans 16 amino acids. The ends lost 5 bases at V and 2 bases at J; junction bases unmatched: 8. The CDR3 nucleotides read TGCAGTGCTGAAGCTTGGGGACAGGGGGCCTACAATGAGCAGTTCTTC. Encoded protein: CSAEAWGQGAYNEQFF.

The V and J genes are TRBV3-1 and TRBJ2-4, with TRBD1 identical over 10 bases. J gave up 6 bases and V 3 bases, and 8 bases lay outside the gene matches. Germline CDR1 is LGHDT and CDR2 is YNNKEL (reference sequence). The CDR3 has 16 amino acids. The CDR3 nucleotides read TGTGCCAGCAGCCATTCTGGACAGGGGGTGATAAACATTCAGTACTTC. Translating gives CASSHSGQGVINIQYF.

There are a few counts of this clonotype. This chain joins TRBV7-9 and TRBJ1-1; D remains unclear. The CDR3 contains 12 residues. Germline CDR1 and CDR2: SEHNR and FQNEAQ (reference sequence). V dropped 1 base and J dropped 4 bases, with 4 bases sitting between them. The CDR3 DNA reads as TGTGCCAGCAGCTTAGATTTCACTGAAGCTTTCTTT. The encoded protein is CASSLDFTEAFF.

This chain joins TRBV7-8 and TRBJ2-3; 10 bases fit TRBD2. This CDR3 region has 16 residues. Germline CDR1 SGHVS, CDR2 FQNEAQ. V lost 1 base to trimming and J lost 2 bases; unmatched junction nucleotides: 3. In DNA form, the CDR3 reads TGTGCCAGCAGCTTAGTACTAGCGGGGCCCACAGATACGCAGTATTTT. It specifies CASSLVLAGPTDTQYF.

This clonotype was seen repeatedly, ten times or more. This chain uses TRBV9 with TRBJ2-1; D gene unclear. Germline V gene sequence: CDR1 SGDLS, CDR2 YYNGEE. The CDR3 extends over 14 amino acids. V was cut by 0 bases and J by 6 bases, with 10 bases left in between. This CDR3 reads CASSVGGGVNEQFF. The CDR3 coding sequence is TGTGCCAGCAGCGTAGGGGGTGGGGTCAATGAGCAGTTCTTC.

This clonotype occurred many times. The CDR3 is CASSYSLESSGGSPDTQYF. In nucleotides, the CDR3 is TGTGCCAGCAGTTATTCCTTGGAGAGTAGCGGGGGGTCACCAGATACGCAGTATTTT. The chain employs TRBV6-2 or TRBV6-3 and TRBJ2-3, with 10 bases that match TRBD2. Losses at the gene ends were 3 bases for V and 4 bases for J; bases not matched to a gene: 16. The CDR3 has 19 amino acids. Germline CDR1 is MNHEY and CDR2 is SVGEGT.

The V gene is TRBV29-1, the J gene TRBJ2-5; 10 bases are shared with TRBD2. CDR3 length equals 13 residues. V trimming: 6 bases; J trimming: 5 bases; junction bases outside the gene matches: 6. CDR1 SQVTM and CDR2 ANQGSEA come from the germline V gene. The CDR3 here is CSVGGLAKETQYF. CDR3 DNA: TGCAGCGTGGGGGGACTAGCGAAGGAGACCCAGTACTTC.